This T cell receptor beta chain was captured by sequencing in a study of T cell responses to AZD1222 COVID-19 vaccine. The table came from immunoSEQ multiplex PCR; TCRdb's copy has only in-frame clones and leaves some out. The sample holds more than 85,000 clones, approximately 89% seen once. The sample was peripheral blood, taken on day 0 of AZD1222 vaccination. The TCR comes from an adult in good health.

The CDR3 nucleotides read TGTGCCAGCAGTTTATGGACTAGCGGGGGAATGGGCGAGCAGTACTTC. Amino acid sequence: CASSLWTSGGMGEQYF. The chain has TRBV27 and TRBJ2-7; 13 positions agree with TRBD2. V lost 1 base and J lost 6; bases outside the gene matches: 6. The CDR3 runs to 16 residues. Germline CDR1 MNHEY, CDR2 SMNVEV (reference sequence).